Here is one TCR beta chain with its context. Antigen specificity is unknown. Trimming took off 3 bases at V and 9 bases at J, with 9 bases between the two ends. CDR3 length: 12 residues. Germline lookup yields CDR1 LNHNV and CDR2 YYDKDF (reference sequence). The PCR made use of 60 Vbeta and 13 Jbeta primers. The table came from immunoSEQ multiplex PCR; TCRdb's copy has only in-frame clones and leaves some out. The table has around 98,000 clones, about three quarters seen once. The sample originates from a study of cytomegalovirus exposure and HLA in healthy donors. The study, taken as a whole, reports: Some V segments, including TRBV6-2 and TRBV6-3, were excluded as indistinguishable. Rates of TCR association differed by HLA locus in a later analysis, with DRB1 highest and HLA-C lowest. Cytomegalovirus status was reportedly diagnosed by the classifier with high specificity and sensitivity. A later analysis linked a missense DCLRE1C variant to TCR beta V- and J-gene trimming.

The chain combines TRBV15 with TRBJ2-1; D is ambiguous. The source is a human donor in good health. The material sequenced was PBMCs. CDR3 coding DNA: TGTGCCACCAGCAGTCATAGAACTGAGCAGTTCTTC. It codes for CATSSHRTEQFF.